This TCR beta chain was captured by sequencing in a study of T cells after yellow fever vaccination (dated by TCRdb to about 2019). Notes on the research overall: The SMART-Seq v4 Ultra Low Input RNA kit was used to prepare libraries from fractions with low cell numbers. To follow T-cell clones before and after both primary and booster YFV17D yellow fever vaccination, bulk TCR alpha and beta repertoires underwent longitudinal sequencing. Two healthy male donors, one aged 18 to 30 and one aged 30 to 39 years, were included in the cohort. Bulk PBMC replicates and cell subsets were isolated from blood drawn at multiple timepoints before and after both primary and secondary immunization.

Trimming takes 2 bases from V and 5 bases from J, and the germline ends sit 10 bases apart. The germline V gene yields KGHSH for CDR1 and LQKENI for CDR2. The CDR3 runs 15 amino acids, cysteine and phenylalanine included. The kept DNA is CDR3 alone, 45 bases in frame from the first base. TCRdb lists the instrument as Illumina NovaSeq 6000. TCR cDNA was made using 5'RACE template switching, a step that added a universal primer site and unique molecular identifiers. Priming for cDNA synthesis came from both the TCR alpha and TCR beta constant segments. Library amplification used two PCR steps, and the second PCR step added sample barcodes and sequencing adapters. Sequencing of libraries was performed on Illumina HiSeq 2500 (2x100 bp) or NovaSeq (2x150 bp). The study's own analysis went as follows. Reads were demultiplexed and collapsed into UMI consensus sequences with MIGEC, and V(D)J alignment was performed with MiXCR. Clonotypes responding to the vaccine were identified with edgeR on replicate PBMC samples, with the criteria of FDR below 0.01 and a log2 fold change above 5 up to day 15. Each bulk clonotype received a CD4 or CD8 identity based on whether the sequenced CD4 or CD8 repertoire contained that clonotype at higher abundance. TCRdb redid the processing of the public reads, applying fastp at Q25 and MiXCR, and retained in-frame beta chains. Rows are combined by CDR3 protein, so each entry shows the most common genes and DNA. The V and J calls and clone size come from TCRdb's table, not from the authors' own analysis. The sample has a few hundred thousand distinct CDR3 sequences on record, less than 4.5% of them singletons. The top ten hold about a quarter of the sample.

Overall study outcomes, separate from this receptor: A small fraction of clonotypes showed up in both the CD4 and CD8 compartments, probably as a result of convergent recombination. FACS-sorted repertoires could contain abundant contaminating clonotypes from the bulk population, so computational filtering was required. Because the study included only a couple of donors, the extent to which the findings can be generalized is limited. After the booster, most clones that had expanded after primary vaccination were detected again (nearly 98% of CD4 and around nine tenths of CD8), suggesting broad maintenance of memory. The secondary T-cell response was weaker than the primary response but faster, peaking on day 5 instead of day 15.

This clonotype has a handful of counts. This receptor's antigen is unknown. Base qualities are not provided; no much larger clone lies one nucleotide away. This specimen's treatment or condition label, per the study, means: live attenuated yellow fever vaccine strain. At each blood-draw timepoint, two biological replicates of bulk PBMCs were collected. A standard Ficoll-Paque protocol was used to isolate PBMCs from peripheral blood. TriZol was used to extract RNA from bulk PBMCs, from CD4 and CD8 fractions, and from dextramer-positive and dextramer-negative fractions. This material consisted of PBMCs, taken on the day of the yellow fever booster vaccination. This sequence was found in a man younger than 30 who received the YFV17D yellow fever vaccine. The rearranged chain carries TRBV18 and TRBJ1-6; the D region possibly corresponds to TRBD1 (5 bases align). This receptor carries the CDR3 CASSPGGADNSPLHF. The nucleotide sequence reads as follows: TGTGCCAGCTCACCAGGGGGTGCGGATAATTCACCCCTCCACTTT.